This T cell receptor (beta chain) appears in the sequencing data of a study of early T cells in non-severe SARS-CoV-2 infection. The wider study: Sequencing of unsorted whole blood was done on bulk RNA, leaving chains unpaired.

The TCR library protocol attached unique molecular identifiers to the individual cDNA molecules. TCRdb independently ran MiXCR on the 5' RACE reads; one entry per CDR3 protein. Among around 68,000 distinct CDR3 sequences, around 13% were seen once, and the ten largest hold under 1.5%. Points from the study as a whole: There was a bias toward anti-spike CD8 responses in VDJdb matching, which missed private and CD4 specificities.

In this sample, this clonotype turned up many times. Antigen specificity is unknown. The sequence was collected from an adult who was a healthcare worker with PCR-confirmed SARS-CoV-2 infection or an uninfected control (not recorded which). The sample was whole blood, taken at baseline.

The CDR3 loop reads CASSLSYSEQYF. CDR3 nucleotides: TGTGCCAGCAGCTTGAGCTACTCCGAGCAGTACTTC. The V gene is TRBV7-2, the J gene TRBJ2-7; no definite D call. Trimming pared 3 bases from V and 6 bases from J, leaving 9 bases between. CDR1 and CDR2 from the germline V gene are SGHTA and FQGNSA. The CDR3 covers 12 residues.